This paragraph reports one TCR beta chain. These data come from a study of blood T cell repertoires in COVID-19. For the study at large: Samples taken during acute and convalescent COVID-19 were collected in the United States, Italy and Spain.

As processed by the authors: Reference gene primer amplification in the assay estimated nucleated cell counts. The protocol was immunoSEQ multiplex PCR, while the TCRdb copy is restricted to in-frame clones and leaves out a portion. V, J and clone size derive from that table, while D and trimming were established from the DNA sequence. The sample has 100,000 to 150,000 clones, 85% seen once. CDR3 length: 14 residues. CDR1 is SNHLY and CDR2 is FYNNEI in the germline V gene. With 5 bases clipped from V and 2 bases from J, the junction kept 3 bases outside the gene matches. The sequence was collected from a man older than 75 with active or convalescent COVID-19. The rearrangement joins TRBV2 to TRBJ1-5; TRBD1 matches at 7 bases. Sequenced: peripheral blood. The DNA for the CDR3 is TGTGCCAGCAGTCGACAGGGCGGCAATCAGCCCCAGCATTTT. Translated: CASSRQGGNQPQHF.